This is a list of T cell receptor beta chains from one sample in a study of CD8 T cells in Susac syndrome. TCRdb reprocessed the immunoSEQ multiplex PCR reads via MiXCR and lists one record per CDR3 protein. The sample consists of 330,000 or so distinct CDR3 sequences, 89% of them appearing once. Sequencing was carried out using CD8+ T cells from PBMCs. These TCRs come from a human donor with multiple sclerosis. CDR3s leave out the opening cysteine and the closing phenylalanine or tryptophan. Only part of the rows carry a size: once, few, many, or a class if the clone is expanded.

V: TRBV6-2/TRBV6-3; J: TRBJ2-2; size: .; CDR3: ASSWVATGELF
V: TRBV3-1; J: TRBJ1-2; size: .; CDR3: ASSQDGPGGWVGYT
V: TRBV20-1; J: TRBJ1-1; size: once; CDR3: SARPRGTEAF
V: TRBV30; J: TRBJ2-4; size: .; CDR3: AWRQLAKNIQY
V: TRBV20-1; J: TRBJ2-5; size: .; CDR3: SAGEGVPETQY
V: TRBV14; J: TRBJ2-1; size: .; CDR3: ASSREDNEQF
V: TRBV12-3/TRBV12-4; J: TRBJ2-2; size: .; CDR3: ASSPIGAERELF
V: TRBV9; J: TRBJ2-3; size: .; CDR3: ASSKGGTDTQY
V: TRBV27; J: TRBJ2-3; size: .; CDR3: ASSLVGTPTDTQY
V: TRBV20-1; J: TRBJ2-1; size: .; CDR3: SARGPSTIDEQF
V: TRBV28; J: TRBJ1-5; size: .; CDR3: ASTLVAYSNQPQH
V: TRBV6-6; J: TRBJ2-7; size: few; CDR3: ASSYATGFEQY
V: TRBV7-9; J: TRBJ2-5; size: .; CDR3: ASKGGSETQY
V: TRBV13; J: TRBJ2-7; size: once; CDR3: ASSGRDRRELYEQY
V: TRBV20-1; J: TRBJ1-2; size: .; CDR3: SAPSLWSGYT
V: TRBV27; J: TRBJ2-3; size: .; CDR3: ASSLSARLDTDTQY
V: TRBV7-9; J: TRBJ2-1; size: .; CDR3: GTSGESFEQF
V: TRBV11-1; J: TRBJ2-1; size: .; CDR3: ASSRGQGNHNEQF